This paragraph covers one T cell receptor beta chain sequence. Germline-derived CDR1 and CDR2 are LNHNV and YYDKDF (reference sequence). The CDR3 has 14 amino acids. V gave up 3 bases and J gave up 8 bases, with 16 bases separating them. Per the authors' pipeline: From reference gene primer amplification, estimates of nucleated cell counts were derived. The table came from immunoSEQ multiplex PCR; TCRdb's copy has only in-frame clones and leaves some out. V and J calls and clone size follow that table, whereas D and trimming were derived from the DNA. Of tens of thousands of clones in the sample, 77% were seen once. These data belong to a study of blood T cell repertoires in COVID-19. At the level of the study: Whether acute or convalescent, the COVID-19 samples came from the United States, Italy and Spain. Sources were T cells, B-cell-depleted T cells, or PBMCs; the material itself was cDNA or gDNA.

Material: peripheral blood. This TCR derives from a man between 65 and 79 years old with active or convalescent COVID-19. The V gene is TRBV15, the J gene TRBJ1-1; D is perhaps TRBD1 (6 bases). CDR3: CATSSETGVTEAFF. DNA of the CDR3: TGTGCCACCAGCAGCGAGACAGGAGTCACCGAAGCTTTCTTT.